The entry that follows covers one T cell receptor beta chain sequence. Its cognate antigen has yet to be identified. No per-base quality is available; no much larger clone lies one base away. Participants in the prospective study were aged about 18 to 95 years, lived in 20 to 25 United States geographic areas, and enrolled through a virtual design. Cohort assignment in the prospective study relied on participant-reported clinical history from a screening survey and a study questionnaire. For ImmuneRACE Cohort 3, a participant was defined as recovered based on two consecutive negative NP/OP PCR tests, clearance by a healthcare professional, or resolution of symptoms. Mobile phlebotomists in the prospective study collected whole blood, serum and a nasopharyngeal or oropharyngeal swab from every participant. Prospective study participants could optionally give additional blood draws and questionnaires over an approximately 2-month period. Blood samples from the prospective study were shipped frozen or at room temperature prior to DNA extraction.

The sample comes from a study of blood T cell repertoires in COVID-19 (dated by TCRdb to about 2020). About the study as a whole: Samples covering the acute and convalescent phases of COVID-19 were provided by collaborators in the United States, Italy and Spain. Samples were obtained from the ongoing ImmuneRACE study (first 160 participants) and from some 1,300 subjects provided by 6 global collaborators. The repertoires were made available in a free public database intended to serve as a resource for research on the immune response to SARS-CoV-2. The sample metadata nearly always contained a de-identified subject ID, COVID-19 status, age in years and sex. Where HLA class I and class II types were available, the types were taken from metadata supplied by the sample provider, not from assay-based typing. The material from the prospective study consisted of cDNA or gDNA derived from T cells, B-cell-depleted T cells, or PBMCs. The dataset comprised deeply sampled blood TCRbeta repertoires from subjects exposed to, actively infected with, or recovered from COVID-19.

CDR1 and CDR2 were assigned from the germline V gene as MNHEY and SVGAGI. The germline ends are 20 bases apart after V is trimmed by 7 bases and J by 8 bases. From the cysteine up to the phenylalanine, the CDR3 has a length of 14 residues. Solely the CDR3 DNA is kept, with 42 bases framed from the first base. Overall study outcomes, separate from this receptor: The quantity of clinical and demographic metadata differed by source and by participant and was supplied without curation.

TCRbeta CDR3 regions were amplified from genomic DNA using the immunoSEQ Assay, a bias-controlled multiplex PCR. Concerning the study's data processing: The number of nucleated cells in each sample was estimated by amplification of reference gene primers within the assay. To quantify the absolute abundance of each unique TCRbeta CDR3 rearrangement, sequence reads were collapsed and filtered. For each sample, productive Simpson clonality was calculated as the square root of Simpson's diversity index across productive rearrangements. The table comes from immuneACCESS by way of TCRdb, which keeps in-frame sequences with V and J called. Part of the clones is missing from these tables; in studies checked, under half for an unresolved V gene and the rest for unknown reasons. The DNA gave D and trimming, while V, J and clone size come from that table. The sample table lists roughly 330,000 clones, around 87% of them with a count of one. The ten top clones hold approximately 5.3% of the sample.

This TCR was recovered from a woman aged 30 to 39 who had recovered from COVID-19. Recombination joined TRBV6-5 with TRBJ1-2; a tentative D match to TRBD1 spans 5 bases. The sequencing input was PBMCs or T cells enriched from blood (not recorded which). The DNA sequence is given as TGTGCCAGCATCCCCGGGGAGGCAGGGACCGGCTACACCTTC. Its protein product is CASIPGEAGTGYTF.